A selection of T cell receptor beta chains follows, all from one sample in a study of blood T cell repertoires in COVID-19. Here immunoSEQ multiplex PCR was the method, and the copy in TCRdb shows in-frame clones only, minus some. The data show hundreds of thousands of clones, approximately 81% seen once. The sequenced sample consisted of peripheral blood. The receptors come from a woman aged 18 to 35 with acute or convalescent COVID-19. The CDR3 runs from the conserved cysteine through the conserved F or W. Each record gives: V gene, D gene, J gene, clone size, CDR3 protein, CDR3 DNA. The D gene is left open where the match is weak. Rows give clone size only sometimes, using once, few, many, or a class for an expanded clone.

v_call: TRBV5-4; d_call: TRBD1; j_call: TRBJ2-2; clone_size: few; cdr3_aa: CASSSGQGNTGELFF; cdr3_nt: TGTGCCAGCAGCTCGGGACAGGGGAACACCGGGGAGCTGTTTTTT
v_call: TRBV7-9; d_call: TRBD2; j_call: TRBJ2-5; clone_size: .; cdr3_aa: CASSARTSGQETQYF; cdr3_nt: TGTGCCAGCAGCGCGCGGACTAGCGGTCAAGAGACCCAGTACTTC
v_call: TRBV29-1; d_call: TRBD2; j_call: TRBJ2-4; clone_size: .; cdr3_aa: CSVGGRASPIQYF; cdr3_nt: TGCAGCGTTGGCGGGAGGGCCTCCCCCATTCAGTACTTC
v_call: TRBV6-5; d_call: TRBD1; j_call: TRBJ1-1; clone_size: once; cdr3_aa: CASSQRQGHDTEAFF; cdr3_nt: TGTGCCAGCAGTCAACGACAGGGACATGACACTGAAGCTTTCTTT
v_call: TRBV24-1; d_call: TRBD1; j_call: TRBJ2-7; clone_size: .; cdr3_aa: CAIDRDRSYEQYF; cdr3_nt: TGTGCCATTGACAGGGACAGATCCTACGAGCAGTACTTC
v_call: TRBV5-4; d_call: TRBD1; j_call: TRBJ1-1; clone_size: once; cdr3_aa: CASSFPGQGHVNTEAFF; cdr3_nt: TGTGCCAGCAGCTTTCCGGGACAGGGGCATGTGAACACTGAAGCTTTCTTT
v_call: TRBV7-3; d_call: TRBD1; j_call: TRBJ2-3; clone_size: .; cdr3_aa: CASSVGQGPRDTQYF; cdr3_nt: TGTGCCAGCAGCGTGGGACAGGGCCCTCGCGATACGCAGTATTTT
v_call: TRBV7-2; d_call: .; j_call: TRBJ1-6; clone_size: .; cdr3_aa: CASSPHGYLSYNSPLHF; cdr3_nt: TGTGCCAGCAGCCCACACGGGTACCTTTCCTATAATTCACCCCTCCACTTT
v_call: TRBV10-3; d_call: TRBD1; j_call: TRBJ1-3; clone_size: .; cdr3_aa: CAIGTGFSLSGNTIYF; cdr3_nt: TGTGCCATTGGGACAGGTTTCTCTCTCTCTGGAAACACCATATATTTT
v_call: TRBV7-9; d_call: .; j_call: TRBJ2-7; clone_size: .; cdr3_aa: CASSPGHNLEWDYEQYF; cdr3_nt: TGTGCCAGCAGCCCCGGACACAACCTTGAGTGGGACTACGAGCAGTACTTC
v_call: TRBV4-2; d_call: TRBD2; j_call: TRBJ2-1; clone_size: .; cdr3_aa: CASSLSGGDNEQFF; cdr3_nt: TGTGCCAGCAGCCTTAGCGGGGGGGACAATGAGCAGTTCTTC
v_call: TRBV6-5; d_call: .; j_call: TRBJ1-1; clone_size: .; cdr3_aa: CASSGRGLTEAFF; cdr3_nt: TGTGCCAGCAGCGGAAGGGGGTTGACTGAAGCTTTCTTT